Described below is a single T cell receptor (beta chain) sequence and its context. Its antigen is not known. This record comes from a study of shared clonotypes between healthy human individuals. Points from the study as a whole: Non-shared clonotypes showed lower generation probabilities than clonotypes common to all four donors. It was observed that roughly 5.1% of naive CD4 clonotypes were shared across several donors. The genetic and exposure-history diversity represented was limited by few donors. The study generally estimated greater richness for naive than memory subsets.

V lost 2 bases, J lost 11 bases, and 22 bases lay in between. CDR3 length equals 16 residues. Germline V gene data show CDR1 as MDHEN and CDR2 as SYDVKM. The assay was immunoSEQ multiplex PCR, and TCRdb's table has in-frame clones only and misses some. The sample yields approximately 700,000 clones, 55% to 85% seen once. The receptor was isolated from a woman in her twenties or thirties in good health. The V gene is TRBV28, the J gene TRBJ1-5; D is uncertain. Sequencing was done on a sample of memory CD4+ T cells sorted from blood. Subset of the sample: CD45RA-negative fraction. The CDR3 reads CASSLRLSNTRSAQHF. In DNA, the CDR3 is TGTGCCAGCAGTTTACGTCTCAGCAACACCCGATCAGCCCAGCATTTT. Drawing the rest from reference TRBV28 and TRBJ1-5, the complete variable domain is DVKVTQSSRYLVKRTGEKVFLECVQDMDHENMFWYRQDPGLGLRLIYFSYDVKMKEKGDIPEGYSVSREKKERFSLILESASTNQTSMYLCASSLRLSNTRSAQHFGDGTRLSIL.